Here is one T cell receptor beta chain with its context. Its antigen is still unknown. The entry originates in a study of post-analysis software for immune sequencing data. General study points: The study found TRBV5-6, TRBV5-1 and TRBV20-1 among about five TRBV segments more frequent in patients than controls. People with multiple sclerosis had a significantly lower normalized Chao1 diversity than controls did.

Looked up from germline, CDR1 is SGHTA and CDR2 is FQGNSA. The CDR3 contains 14 residues. V dropped 1 base and J dropped 9 bases, with 13 bases sitting between them. TCR beta cDNA libraries had unique molecular identifiers. Roughly 450,000 cDNA molecules came from roughly 1 to 10 million T cells. Each CDR3 protein is one row after TCRdb ran MiXCR on the PCR reads. The sample holds 820,000 or so distinct CDR3 sequences, approximately 50% seen once. This TCR was sampled from a girl between 10 and 17 years old with multiple sclerosis. V usage is TRBV7-2 and J usage is TRBJ1-5, with D uncertain. Sequenced sample: blood. The CDR3 DNA sequence: TGTGCCAGCAGCTTAGGACCTTCCCCTACGCCCCAGCATTTT. Its translation is CASSLGPSPTPQHF.